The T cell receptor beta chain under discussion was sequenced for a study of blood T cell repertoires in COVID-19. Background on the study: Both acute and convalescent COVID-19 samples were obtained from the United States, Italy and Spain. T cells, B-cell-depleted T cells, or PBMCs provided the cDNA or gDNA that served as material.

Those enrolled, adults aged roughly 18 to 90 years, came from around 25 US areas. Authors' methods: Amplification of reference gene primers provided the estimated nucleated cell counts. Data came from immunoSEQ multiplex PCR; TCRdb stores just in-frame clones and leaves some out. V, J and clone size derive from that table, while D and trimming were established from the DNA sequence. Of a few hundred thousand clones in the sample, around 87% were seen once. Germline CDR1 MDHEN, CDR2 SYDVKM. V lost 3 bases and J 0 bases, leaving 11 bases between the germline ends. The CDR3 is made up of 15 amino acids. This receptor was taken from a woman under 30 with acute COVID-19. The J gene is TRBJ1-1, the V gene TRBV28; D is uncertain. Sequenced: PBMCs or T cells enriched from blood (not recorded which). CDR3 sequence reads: CASSLWGALNTEAFF. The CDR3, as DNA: TGTGCCAGCAGTTTGTGGGGAGCTCTGAACACTGAAGCTTTCTTT.